This T cell receptor (beta chain) was obtained from a study of shared clonotypes between healthy human individuals. Whole-study results and caveats: Lower generation probabilities were found for non-shared clonotypes than for those shared by all four donors.

This CDR3 has 12 residues. Germline lookup yields CDR1 SQVTM and CDR2 ANQGSEA. Trimming took 5 bases from V and 3 from J, leaving 10 bases between them. A note on this clone: Its antigen is currently unknown.

The study separated CD4+ cells into CD45RA+ naive and CD45RA-negative memory subsets. The data were produced by immunoSEQ multiplex PCR, yet TCRdb's version contains in-frame clones alone and is incomplete. This table holds under 2,500,000 clones, 95% found once. The V and J genes are TRBV29-1 and TRBJ1-1, with unresolved D. The TCR originated in a man between 18 and 35 years old in good health. Sample: naive CD4+ T cells sorted from blood. Documented subset: CD45RA+ positively selected. The CDR3 loop reads CSVRISDTEAFF. CDR3 nucleotides: TGCAGCGTTCGCATTTCTGACACTGAAGCTTTCTTT.